The entry below gives a single T cell receptor (beta chain) sequence along with its context. The data originate from a study of shared clonotypes between healthy human individuals. The CDR3 loop spans 14 amino acids. The V end lost 3 bases, the J end lost 6 bases, and 12 bases lay between the germline ends. Germline lookup yields CDR1 WSHSY and CDR2 SAAADI. Amplification in unsorted PBMC replicate PCRs started from 250 to 300 ng DNA, which equals tens of thousands of T cell genomes. On ten immunoSEQ deep assay plates, unsorted PBMC DNA was sequenced. Data came from immunoSEQ multiplex PCR; TCRdb stores just in-frame clones and leaves some out. The sample records approximately 480,000 clones, approximately 79% being singletons.

This receptor was taken from a middle-aged woman in good health. Some clones in this sample may be carry-over from other donors' samples. Specimen: PBMCs. The genes are TRBV10-2 and TRBJ2-1, with D possibly being TRBD2 (7 bases). The CDR3, as DNA: TGCGCCAGCAGTGATCGGGGGGCTCGCAATGAGCAGTTCTTC. It is translated as CASSDRGARNEQFF.